This is a list of T cell receptor beta chains from one sample in a study of CD8 T cells in Susac syndrome. In TCRdb, the immunoSEQ multiplex PCR reads were re-called with MiXCR into one record per CDR3 protein. Among 71,000 or so distinct CDR3 sequences listed, roughly 95% were seen once. Source material: CD4+ T cells from PBMCs. The source of these receptors is a human donor with multiple sclerosis. Each CDR3 is given with its conserved first and last residue. D genes are given only for firm matches. The size field is filled for only some rows; it gives once, few, many or a size class.

j_call v_call clone_size d_call cdr3_nt cdr3_aa
TRBJ2-5 TRBV5-1 NA NA TGCGCCAGCAGCCCCGGGGCATTGTACCAAGAGACCCAGTACTTC CASSPGALYQETQYF
TRBJ1-1 TRBV30 NA NA TGTGCCTGGAGCCCCGCGGGGACTGAAGCTTTCTTT CAWSPAGTEAFF
TRBJ1-1 TRBV11-3 NA NA TGTGCCAGCAGCTTACGACGGCTAGGGGCTGAAGCTTTCTTT CASSLRRLGAEAFF
TRBJ2-7 TRBV7-2 NA TRBD1 TGTGCCAGCGGCATCGGCGGGACAGGTTCCTACGAGCAGTACTTC CASGIGGTGSYEQYF
TRBJ2-3 TRBV6-6 NA NA TGTGCCAGCGGATCCGGCGGGGGCGCATCAGATACGCAGTATTTT CASGSGGGASDTQYF
TRBJ2-5 TRBV29-1 NA NA TGCAGCGTTTCGGGCAGCCAAGAGACCCAGTACTTC CSVSGSQETQYF
TRBJ2-7 TRBV6-1 NA TRBD1 TGTGCCAGCAGTCCGACAGGGGCCTACGAGCAGTACTTC CASSPTGAYEQYF
TRBJ2-3 TRBV28 NA TRBD1 TGTGCCAGCACACAGGGGCTGGGCACAGATACGCAGTATTTT CASTQGLGTDTQYF
TRBJ1-3 TRBV5-1 NA NA TGCGCCAGCAGCAGGGCCATGGGACCGTCCGGAAACACCATATATTTT CASSRAMGPSGNTIYF
TRBJ1-6 TRBV4-2 NA TRBD1 TGTGCCAGCGCGACGGGGACAGTGAATTCACCCCTCCACTTT CASATGTVNSPLHF
TRBJ2-7 TRBV6-1 few NA TGTGCCAGCAGTGAAACCAGGGACGAGCAGTACTTC CASSETRDEQYF
TRBJ1-1 TRBV19 NA NA TGTGCCAGTAGTCCCCTACCGGGGGCGACCACTGAAGCTTTCTTT CASSPLPGATTEAFF
TRBJ2-7 TRBV4-1 NA NA TGCGCCAGCAGCCAAGGGCAAAGGGGCAAAGGCGAGCAGTACTTC CASSQGQRGKGEQYF
TRBJ2-3 TRBV12-3/TRBV12-4 NA TRBD2 TGTGCCAGCAGCCCCGGACTAGCGGTCCGCACAGATACGCAGTATTTT CASSPGLAVRTDTQYF
TRBJ2-1 TRBV4-1 once TRBD2 TGCGCCAGCAGCCAAGATAACCTAGCGGGGGGGAATGAGCAGTTCTTC CASSQDNLAGGNEQFF
TRBJ1-1 TRBV5-1 NA TRBD1 TGCGCCAGCAGCTTAGACCAGGGGGGCACTGAAGCTTTCTTT CASSLDQGGTEAFF
TRBJ1-4 TRBV6-2/TRBV6-3 NA NA TGTGCCAGCAGTTACTACTCAGGAGCAGCTAATGAAAAACTGTTTTTT CASSYYSGAANEKLFF
TRBJ2-7 TRBV10-3 NA NA TGTGCCATCAGTGCTCTGCAGGGCGAGCAGTACTTC CAISALQGEQYF
TRBJ2-3 TRBV11-3 NA TRBD2 TGTGCCAGCAGCTTCGGACTAGGCACAGATACGCAGTATTTT CASSFGLGTDTQYF
TRBJ1-4 TRBV20-1 NA TRBD1 TGCAGTGCCAACACCGGGACAGGGAAGATAGAAAAACTGTTTTTT CSANTGTGKIEKLFF
TRBJ2-1 TRBV29-1 NA TRBD1 TGCAGCGTTGGGGAAGGACAGGGGAATTTGGTTGAGCAGTTCTTC CSVGEGQGNLVEQFF
TRBJ2-7 TRBV5-1 NA NA TGCGCCAGCAGCTTGGAGCCAGGGAATCGAGCGATCTACGAGCAGTACTTC CASSLEPGNRAIYEQYF
TRBJ1-1 TRBV5-1 NA NA TGCGCCAGCAAAAGAAGTGGAGTCGAGGACACTGAAGCTTTCTTT CASKRSGVEDTEAFF
TRBJ1-5 TRBV6-6 NA NA TGTGCCAGCAGTTACTCCCTCGACCAGCCCCAGCATTTT CASSYSLDQPQHF
TRBJ1-1 TRBV29-1 NA NA TGCAGCGTTGATGGGGGATATGGGAACACTGAAGCTTTCTTT CSVDGGYGNTEAFF
TRBJ1-2 TRBV3-1 once NA TGTGCCAGCAGCCGAGGAGAAGCAGGGCATGGCTACACCTTC CASSRGEAGHGYTF
TRBJ1-5 TRBV24-1 once TRBD1 TGTGCCACACAGGGGGAAGGTCCCCAGCATTTT CATQGEGPQHF
TRBJ1-1 TRBV29-1 NA TRBD1 TGCAGCGTTGGTAAGGGGGCTAGGGACACTGAAGCTTTCTTT CSVGKGARDTEAFF
TRBJ2-7 TRBV30 NA NA TGTGCCTGGAGTACGGGACACAACTACGAGCAGTACTTC CAWSTGHNYEQYF
TRBJ2-1 TRBV11-3 NA NA TGTGCCAGCAGCCCCAATCGGGGTGAGCAGTTCTTC CASSPNRGEQFF
TRBJ2-5 TRBV5-1 NA TRBD2 TGCGCCAGCAGCTTCCCTAGCGGTAAAGAGACCCAGTACTTC CASSFPSGKETQYF
TRBJ1-1 TRBV12-3/TRBV12-4 NA TRBD1 TGTGCCAGCAGGAAGGACAGGGGCACTGAAGCTTTCTTT CASRKDRGTEAFF
TRBJ1-5 TRBV25-1 NA TRBD1 TGTGCCAGCAGGGGACAGGGAAATCAGCCCCAGCATTTT CASRGQGNQPQHF
TRBJ2-7 TRBV30 NA TRBD1 TGTGCCTGGAGTTTCCCAGGGGGCAGGGACGAGCAGTACTTC CAWSFPGGRDEQYF
TRBJ1-2 TRBV9 NA NA TGTGCCAGCAGCGTAGCTACGGGCTATGGCTACACCTTC CASSVATGYGYTF
TRBJ2-5 TRBV7-8 NA TRBD1 TGTGCCAGCAGCCCCGACAGGGTTGGTACCTCAAGGACCCAGTACTTC CASSPDRVGTSRTQYF
TRBJ2-1 TRBV28 NA NA TGTGCCAGCACCTCGCCCAGTCTCTCCTACAATGAGCAGTTCTTC CASTSPSLSYNEQFF
TRBJ2-7 TRBV20-1 NA NA TGCAGTGCTAGGTCTGAGTTGGGACAGTACTTC CSARSELGQYF
TRBJ2-5 TRBV25-1 NA NA TGTGCCAGCAGTGTGAACCAAGAGACCCAGTACTTC CASSVNQETQYF
TRBJ1-5 TRBV19 NA TRBD1 TGTGCCAGTAGTAACCGGGACAGGGGCAATCAGCCCCAGCATTTT CASSNRDRGNQPQHF
TRBJ2-1 TRBV7-6 NA TRBD2 TGTGCCAGCAGACCCTACAGAGCGGGGTTTGTAAATGAGCAGTTCTTC CASRPYRAGFVNEQFF
TRBJ2-1 TRBV5-1 NA NA TGCGCCAGCAGCTTGGGCGCTAGCGAACCCAATGAGCAGTTCTTC CASSLGASEPNEQFF
TRBJ2-1 TRBV5-6 NA TRBD2 TGTGCCAGCAGGTACCGACTAGCGGGGGAGATCCCCTCCTACAATGAGCAGTTCTTC CASRYRLAGEIPSYNEQFF
TRBJ2-5 TRBV20-1 NA TRBD2 TGCAGTGCTAGAAGGACTAGCGGGGGGGCATGGCAAGAGACCCAGTACTTC CSARRTSGGAWQETQYF
TRBJ2-5 TRBV29-1 NA NA TGCAGCACGCCGGGCCCCGGAGGAGAGACCCAGTACTTC CSTPGPGGETQYF
TRBJ2-3 TRBV5-1 once TRBD1 TGCGCCAGCAGCCGACAGGGGCCCCAAGATACGCAGTATTTT CASSRQGPQDTQYF
TRBJ2-5 TRBV7-9 NA NA TGTGCCAGCAGCTTAGGCTCGGCGGAGACCCAGTACTTC CASSLGSAETQYF